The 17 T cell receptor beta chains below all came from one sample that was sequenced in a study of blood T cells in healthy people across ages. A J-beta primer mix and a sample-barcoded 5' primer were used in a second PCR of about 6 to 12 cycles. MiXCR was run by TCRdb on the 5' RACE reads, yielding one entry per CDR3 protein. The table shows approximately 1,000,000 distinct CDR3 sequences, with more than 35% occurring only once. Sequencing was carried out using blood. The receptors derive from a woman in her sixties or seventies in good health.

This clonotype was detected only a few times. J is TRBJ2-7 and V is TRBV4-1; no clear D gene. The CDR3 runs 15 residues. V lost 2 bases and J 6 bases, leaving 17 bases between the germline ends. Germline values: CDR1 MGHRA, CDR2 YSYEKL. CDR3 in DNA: TGCGCCAGCAGCCAACCCCCGCTAGGAGTGACCGAGCAGTACTTC. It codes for CASSQPPLGVTEQYF.

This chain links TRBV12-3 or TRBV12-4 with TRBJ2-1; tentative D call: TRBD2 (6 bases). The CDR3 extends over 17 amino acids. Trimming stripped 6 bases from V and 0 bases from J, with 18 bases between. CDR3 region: CASRRSRDSGSYNEQFF. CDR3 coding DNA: TGTGCCAGCAGAAGGTCCCGGGACTCCGGCTCCTACAATGAGCAGTTCTTC.

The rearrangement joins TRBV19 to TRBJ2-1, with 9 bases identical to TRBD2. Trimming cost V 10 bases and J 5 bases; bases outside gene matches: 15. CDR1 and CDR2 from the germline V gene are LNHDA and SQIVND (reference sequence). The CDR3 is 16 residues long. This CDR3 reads CATTRASGMLNNEQFF. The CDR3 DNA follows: TGTGCCACCACGAGGGCTAGCGGGATGCTAAACAATGAGCAGTTCTTC.

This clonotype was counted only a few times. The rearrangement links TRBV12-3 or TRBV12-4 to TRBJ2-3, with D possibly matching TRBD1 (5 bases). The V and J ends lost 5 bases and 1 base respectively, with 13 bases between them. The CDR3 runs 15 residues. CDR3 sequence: CASSPRVRGTDTQYF. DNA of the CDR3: TGTGCCAGCAGTCCCCGTGTCAGGGGCACAGATACGCAGTATTTT.

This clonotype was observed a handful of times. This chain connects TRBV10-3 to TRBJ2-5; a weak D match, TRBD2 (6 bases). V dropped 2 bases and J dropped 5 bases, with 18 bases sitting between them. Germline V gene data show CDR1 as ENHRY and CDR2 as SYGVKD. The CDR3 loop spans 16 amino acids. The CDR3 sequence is CAISETGGTAYETQYF. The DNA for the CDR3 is TGTGCCATCAGTGAGACCGGCGGGACTGCCTACGAGACCCAGTACTTC.

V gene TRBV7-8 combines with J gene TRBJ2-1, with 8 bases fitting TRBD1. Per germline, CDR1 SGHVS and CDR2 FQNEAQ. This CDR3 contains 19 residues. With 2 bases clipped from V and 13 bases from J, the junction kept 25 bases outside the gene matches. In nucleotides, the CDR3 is TGTGCCAGCAGCTTATCTGCAACAGGGGGAGAGGACCCCCAAGAGACCCAGTTCTTC. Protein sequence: CASSLSATGGEDPQETQFF. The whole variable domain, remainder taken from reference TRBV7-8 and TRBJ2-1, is GAGVSQSPRYKVAKRGQDVALRCDPISGHVSLFWYQQALGQGPEFLTYFQNEAQLDKSGLPSDRFFAERPEGSVSTLKIQRTQQEDSAVYLCASSLSATGGEDPQETQFFGPGTRLTVL.

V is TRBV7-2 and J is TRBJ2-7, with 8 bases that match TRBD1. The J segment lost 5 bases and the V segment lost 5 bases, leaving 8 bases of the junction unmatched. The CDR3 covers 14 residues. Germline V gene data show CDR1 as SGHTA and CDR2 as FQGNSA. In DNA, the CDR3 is TGTGCCAGCAGCGCCCGGACAGGGTCTCACGAGCAGTACTTC. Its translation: CASSARTGSHEQYF.

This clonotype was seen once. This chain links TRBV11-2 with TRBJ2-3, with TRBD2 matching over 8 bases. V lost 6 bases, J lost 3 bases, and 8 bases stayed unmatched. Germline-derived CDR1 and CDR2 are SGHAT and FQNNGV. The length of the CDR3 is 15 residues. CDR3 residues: CASRPLAGGTDTQYF. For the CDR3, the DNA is TGTGCCAGCAGACCGCTAGCGGGCGGGACAGATACGCAGTATTTT. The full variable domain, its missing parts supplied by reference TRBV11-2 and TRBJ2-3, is EAGVAQSPRYKIIEKRQSVAFWCNPISGHATLYWYQQILGQGPKLLIQFQNNGVVDDSQLPKDRFSAERLKGVDSTLKIQPAKLEDSAVYLCASRPLAGGTDTQYFGPGTRLTVL.

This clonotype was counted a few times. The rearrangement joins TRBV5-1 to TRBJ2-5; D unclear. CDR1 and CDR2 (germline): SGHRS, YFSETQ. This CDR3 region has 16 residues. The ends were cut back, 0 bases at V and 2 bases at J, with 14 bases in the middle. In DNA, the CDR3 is TGCGCCAGCAGCTTGGCCGGAATTGGAGTACAAGAGACCCAGTACTTC. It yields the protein CASSLAGIGVQETQYF.

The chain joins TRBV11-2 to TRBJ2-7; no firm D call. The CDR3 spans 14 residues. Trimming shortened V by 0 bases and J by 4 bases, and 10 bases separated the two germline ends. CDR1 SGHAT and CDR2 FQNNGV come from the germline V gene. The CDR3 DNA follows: TGTGCCAGCAGCTTAGAAGGTTGGCGGTACGAGCAGTACTTC. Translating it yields CASSLEGWRYEQYF. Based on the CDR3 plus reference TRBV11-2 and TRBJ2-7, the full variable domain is EAGVAQSPRYKIIEKRQSVAFWCNPISGHATLYWYQQILGQGPKLLIQFQNNGVVDDSQLPKDRFSAERLKGVDSTLKIQPAKLEDSAVYLCASSLEGWRYEQYFGPGTRLTVT.

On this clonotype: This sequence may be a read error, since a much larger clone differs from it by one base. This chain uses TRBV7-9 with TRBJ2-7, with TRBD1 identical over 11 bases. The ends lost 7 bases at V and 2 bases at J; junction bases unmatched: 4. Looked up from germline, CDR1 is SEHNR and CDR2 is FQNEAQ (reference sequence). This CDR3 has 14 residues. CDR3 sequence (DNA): TGTGCCAGCAACTTGGGACAGGGGGCCTACGAGCAGTACTTC. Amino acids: CASNLGQGAYEQYF. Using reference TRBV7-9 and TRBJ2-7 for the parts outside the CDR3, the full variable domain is DTGVSQNPRHKITKRGQNVTFRCDPISEHNRLYWYRQTLGQGPEFLTYFQNEAQLEKSRLLSDRFSAERPKGSFSTLEIQRTEQGDSAMYLCASNLGQGAYEQYFGPGTRLTVT.

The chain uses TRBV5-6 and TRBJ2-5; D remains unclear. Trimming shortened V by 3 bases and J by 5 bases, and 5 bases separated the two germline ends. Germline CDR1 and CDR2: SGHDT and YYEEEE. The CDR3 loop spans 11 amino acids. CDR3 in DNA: TGTGCCAGCAGCTGGTCGGAGACCCAGTACTTC. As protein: CASSWSETQYF. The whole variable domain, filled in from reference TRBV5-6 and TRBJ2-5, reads DAGVTQSPTHLIKTRGQQVTLRCSPKSGHDTVSWYQQALGQGPQFIFQYYEEEERQRGNFPDRFSGHQFPNYSSELNVNALLLGDSALYLCASSWSETQYFGPGTRLLVL.

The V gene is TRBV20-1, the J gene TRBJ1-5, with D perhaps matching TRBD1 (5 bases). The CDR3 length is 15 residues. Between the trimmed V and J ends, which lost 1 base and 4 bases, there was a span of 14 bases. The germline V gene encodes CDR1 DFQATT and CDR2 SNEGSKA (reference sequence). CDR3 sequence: CSARGRGRRNQPQHF. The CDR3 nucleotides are TGCAGTGCTAGAGGCCGGGGACGAAGGAATCAGCCCCAGCATTTT.

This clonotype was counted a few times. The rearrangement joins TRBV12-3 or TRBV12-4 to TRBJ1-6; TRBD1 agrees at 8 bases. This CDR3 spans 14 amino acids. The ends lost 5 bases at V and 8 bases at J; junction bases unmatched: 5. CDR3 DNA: TGTGCCAGCAGTGTCCAGGGGGCGCATTCACCCCTCCACTTT. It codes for CASSVQGAHSPLHF.

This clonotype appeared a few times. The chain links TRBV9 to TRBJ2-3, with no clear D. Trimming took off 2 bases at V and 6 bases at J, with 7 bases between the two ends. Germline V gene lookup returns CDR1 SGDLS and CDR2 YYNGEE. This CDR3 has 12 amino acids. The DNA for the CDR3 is TGTGCCAGCAGCGTCTCTAGTGATACGCAGTATTTT. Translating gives CASSVSSDTQYF.

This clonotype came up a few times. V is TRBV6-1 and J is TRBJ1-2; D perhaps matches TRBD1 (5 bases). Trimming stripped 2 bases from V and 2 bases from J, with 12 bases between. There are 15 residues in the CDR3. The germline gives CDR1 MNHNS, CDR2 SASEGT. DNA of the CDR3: TGTGCCAGCAGTGAAAATGCCAGGGTGAACTATGGCTACACCTTC. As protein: CASSENARVNYGYTF.

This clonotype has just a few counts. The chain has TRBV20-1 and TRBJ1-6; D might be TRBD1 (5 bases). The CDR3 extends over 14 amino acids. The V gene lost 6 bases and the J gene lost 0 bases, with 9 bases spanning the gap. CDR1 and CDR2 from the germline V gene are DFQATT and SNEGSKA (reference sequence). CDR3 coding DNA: TGCAGTGCCAGGGCGAGCTCCTATAATTCACCCCTCCACTTT. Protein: CSARASSYNSPLHF.